A selection of T cell receptor beta chains follows, all from one sample in a study of CD8 T cells in ankylosing spondylitis. TCRdb itself ran the 5' RACE reads through MiXCR, one entry per CDR3 protein. Of about 360,000 distinct CDR3 sequences in the sample, roughly 14% were seen once. Input material: blood, either unsorted or a sorted T cell fraction (not recorded which). The origin of the receptors is a male donor with ankylosing spondylitis or in good health (not recorded which). CDR3s include the opening cysteine and the closing phenylalanine or tryptophan. The order of the fields is J gene, V gene, D gene, clone size, CDR3 protein, CDR3 DNA. A D gene is named only where the DNA matches it firmly. Clone size is given for some rows only: seen once, a few or many times, or a class if the clone is expanded.

>TRBJ2-2|TRBV20-1|NA|few
CSARGWRTGELFF
TGCAGTGCTAGGGGTTGGAGGACCGGGGAGCTGTTTTTT
>TRBJ2-3|TRBV4-1|TRBD2|many
CASSQDVGTRQQYF
TGCGCCAGCAGCCAAGATGTCGGGACTAGACAGCAGTATTTT
>TRBJ2-1|TRBV6-1|TRBD2|few
CASSPGLAGTLSYNEQFF
TGTGCCAGCAGCCCGGGACTAGCGGGAACCCTCTCCTACAATGAGCAGTTCTTC
>TRBJ1-1|TRBV5-1|NA|few
CASSLEPGMGTEAFF
TGCGCCAGCAGCTTGGAACCAGGGATGGGCACTGAAGCTTTCTTT
>TRBJ2-1|TRBV5-6|NA|NA
CASSRHGYRRPYNEQFF
TGTGCTAGCAGCCGACATGGATATCGGCGACCATACAATGAGCAGTTCTTC
>TRBJ2-6|TRBV11-2|NA|few
CASSRGPGANVLTF
TGTGCCAGCAGCAGGGGACCTGGGGCCAACGTCCTGACTTTC
>TRBJ2-3|TRBV5-5|TRBD1|few
CASSQGDRSTDTQYF
TGTGCCAGCAGCCAGGGGGACAGAAGCACAGATACGCAGTATTTT
>TRBJ1-5|TRBV6-1|NA|many
CASSEIQKMPQHF
TGTGCCAGCAGTGAAATACAGAAGATGCCCCAGCATTTT
>TRBJ2-1|TRBV20-1|NA|few
CSANRGGSGGEQFF
TGCAGTGCCAATCGCGGAGGGAGTGGAGGTGAGCAGTTCTTC
>TRBJ2-5|TRBV7-9|NA|NA
CASSSPRTPWETQYF
TGTGCCAGCAGCTCCCCTAGGACGCCCTGGGAGACCCAGTACTTC
>TRBJ2-1|TRBV5-1|TRBD1|many
CASSLGTGGSYNEQFF
TGTGCCAGCAGCTTGGGGACAGGGGGATCTTACAATGAGCAGTTCTTC
>TRBJ2-1|TRBV18|TRBD1|NA
CASSPRTGATNEQFF
TGTGCCAGCTCACCTCGGACAGGGGCGACCAATGAGCAGTTCTTC
>TRBJ2-3|TRBV10-3|NA|NA
CAIKSQGGTDTQYF
TGTGCCATCAAGAGTCAGGGTGGGACAGATACGCAGTATTTT
>TRBJ2-5|TRBV12-3/TRBV12-4|NA|NA
CASSLDPRGTQETQYF
TGTGCCAGCAGTTTAGATCCTAGAGGGACACAAGAGACCCAGTACTTC
>TRBJ2-5|TRBV11-2|TRBD2|few
CASSLGIEAGATQETQYF
TGTGCCAGCAGCTTAGGGATAGAAGCGGGGGCGACACAAGAGACCCAGTACTTC
>TRBJ2-3|TRBV11-2|NA|many
CASSSLGRGSTDTQYF
TGTGCCAGCAGCTCTTTGGGGCGGGGTAGCACAGATACGCAGTATTTT
>TRBJ1-3|TRBV5-1|NA|NA
CASSPTGSGNTIYF
TGCGCCAGCAGCCCTACAGGGTCCGGAAACACCATATATTTT
>TRBJ2-1|TRBV20-1|TRBD2|NA
CSAMEQPSGRAQYNEQFF
TGCAGTGCTATGGAACAGCCTAGCGGGAGGGCCCAGTACAATGAGCAGTTCTTC
>TRBJ1-2|TRBV20-1|NA|NA
CSALGGNYGYTF
TGCAGTGCTCTGGGGGGGAACTATGGCTACACCTTC
>TRBJ1-1|TRBV6-1|TRBD1|NA
CASTRDRESTEAFF
TGTGCCAGCACCCGGGACAGGGAGTCGACTGAAGCTTTCTTT
>TRBJ2-5|TRBV7-2|NA|NA
CASSDSGGSEETQYF
TGTGCCAGCAGCGATAGTGGCGGATCAGAAGAGACCCAGTACTTC
>TRBJ2-2|TRBV5-1|NA|NA
CASSLGGRSGLSTGELFF
TGCGCCAGCAGCTTGGGAGGGAGATCGGGACTTTCCACCGGGGAGCTGTTTTTT
>TRBJ2-2|TRBV11-1|NA|few
CASSSRTGFSSASGYTGELFF
TGTGCCAGCAGCTCCAGAACAGGGTTTAGTTCGGCTAGCGGCTACACCGGGGAGCTGTTTTTT
>TRBJ2-1|TRBV5-1|TRBD1|NA
CASSGGTGEVSGQFF
TGCGCCAGCAGCGGGGGGACAGGGGAGGTTTCCGGGCAGTTCTTC
>TRBJ1-2|TRBV12-3/TRBV12-4|NA|NA
CASTSPSATAGYTF
TGTGCCAGCACTTCCCCAAGCGCGACAGCTGGCTACACCTTC
>TRBJ2-7|TRBV5-6|NA|NA
CASSLGLDSSYEQYF
TGTGCCAGCAGCTTGGGGCTGGACAGTTCCTACGAGCAGTACTTC
>TRBJ2-1|TRBV27|TRBD2|few
CASQREIAYNEQFF
TGTGCCAGCCAGCGGGAGATCGCCTACAATGAGCAGTTCTTC
>TRBJ2-7|TRBV29-1|NA|NA
CSVAVTVNEQYF
TGCAGCGTTGCGGTGACCGTTAACGAGCAGTACTTC
>TRBJ2-2|TRBV5-1|TRBD2|NA
CASNNLAGETGELFF
TGCGCCAGCAACAATCTAGCGGGGGAAACCGGGGAGCTGTTTTTT
>TRBJ2-1|TRBV27|TRBD2|NA
CASSFRTSGVFNEQFF
TGTGCCAGCAGTTTCCGGACTAGCGGGGTGTTCAATGAGCAGTTCTTC
>TRBJ1-3|TRBV12-3/TRBV12-4|NA|many
CASSSSGGRSGNTIYF
TGTGCCAGCAGCTCATCCGGGGGACGCTCTGGAAACACCATATATTTT
>TRBJ1-1|TRBV11-1|NA|NA
CASSLIRTEAFF
TGTGCCAGCAGCTTAATAAGGACTGAAGCTTTCTTT
>TRBJ2-1|TRBV30|NA|few
CAWRKDLLLIGNEQFF
TGTGCCTGGAGAAAGGACCTCCTATTAATTGGCAATGAGCAGTTCTTC
>TRBJ1-2|TRBV5-4|NA|NA
CASSLDPLPGYTF
TGTGCCAGCAGCCTAGATCCTCTGCCGGGGTACACCTTC
>TRBJ2-3|TRBV19|NA|NA
CASSIVPGSTDTQYF
TGTGCCAGTAGTATAGTGCCAGGTTCCACAGATACGCAGTATTTT
>TRBJ1-1|TRBV20-1|NA|few
CSARDLGQRNTEAFF
TGCAGTGCTAGAGATTTAGGACAGAGGAACACTGAAGCTTTCTTT
>TRBJ1-6|TRBV12-3/TRBV12-4|NA|NA
CASSSRPYSPLHF
TGTGCCAGCAGTTCCCGTCCCTATTCACCCCTCCACTTT
>TRBJ2-7|TRBV7-9|TRBD2|NA
CASEAGGVYEQYF
TGTGCCAGCGAAGCGGGAGGCGTCTACGAGCAGTACTTC
>TRBJ2-5|TRBV27|NA|few
CASSSSRETQYF
TGTGCCAGCAGTTCCTCCCGAGAGACCCAGTACTTC
>TRBJ2-1|TRBV5-1|NA|few
CASSLPRGNNEQFF
TGCGCCAGCAGCTTGCCCAGGGGTAACAATGAGCAGTTCTTC
>TRBJ2-1|TRBV7-9|NA|few
CASSKEAGGAYNEQFF
TGTGCCAGCAGTAAAGAGGCGGGTGGGGCTTACAATGAGCAGTTCTTC
>TRBJ2-7|TRBV11-3|NA|few
CASSLDQGSFSAYEQYF
TGTGCCAGCAGCTTAGATCAGGGAAGTTTTTCAGCCTACGAGCAGTACTTC
>TRBJ1-1|TRBV7-8|TRBD1|few
CASSSGQGSTEAFF
TGTGCCAGCAGCTCCGGACAGGGGAGTACTGAAGCTTTCTTT
>TRBJ2-1|TRBV7-2|TRBD2|few
CASSLSGRELNEQFF
TGTGCCAGCAGCTTATCAGGGAGGGAGTTGAATGAGCAGTTCTTC
>TRBJ1-1|TRBV5-1|NA|NA
CASSLEEGNTEAFF
TGCGCCAGCAGCTTGGAGGAGGGGAACACTGAAGCTTTCTTT
>TRBJ2-1|TRBV7-2|NA|NA
CASSVLTGTNEQFF
TGTGCCAGCAGCGTTTTAACAGGGACCAATGAGCAGTTCTTC
>TRBJ2-1|TRBV2|TRBD2|NA
CASLGSSGGYEQFF
TGTGCCAGCCTAGGGTCTAGCGGGGGCTATGAGCAGTTCTTC
>TRBJ2-3|TRBV19|TRBD2|few
CASKGLAASQDTQYF
TGTGCCAGTAAGGGACTAGCGGCTTCGCAAGATACGCAGTATTTT
>TRBJ2-3|TRBV5-1|TRBD1|NA
CASSWGSTGSGTDTQYF
TGCGCCAGCAGCTGGGGATCGACAGGGTCGGGCACAGATACGCAGTATTTT
>TRBJ2-4|TRBV4-1|NA|few
CASSPIHQIAKNIQYF
TGCGCCAGCAGTCCGATTCACCAAATAGCCAAAAACATTCAGTACTTC
>TRBJ2-5|TRBV12-3/TRBV12-4|NA|NA
CASSSSTQETQYF
TGTGCCAGCAGTTCGTCCACTCAAGAGACCCAGTACTTC
>TRBJ2-7|TRBV20-1|NA|many
CSARVHEQYF
TGCAGTGCTAGAGTACACGAGCAGTACTTC
>TRBJ2-7|TRBV27|NA|few
CASSLLRWAGRWGSYEQYF
TGTGCCAGCAGTTTATTACGTTGGGCAGGGCGATGGGGCTCCTACGAGCAGTACTTC
>TRBJ2-1|TRBV6-1|NA|NA
CATLGGGGRGNEQFF
TGTGCCACCCTGGGTGGAGGGGGACGAGGTAATGAGCAGTTCTTC
>TRBJ1-2|TRBV12-3/TRBV12-4|NA|many
CASSLQGTYGYTF
TGTGCCAGCAGTTTACAGGGTACCTATGGCTACACCTTC